This T cell receptor beta chain was sequenced in a study of T-cell memory formation after mild COVID-19. In the study overall: Across donors, TCR clusters were largely donor specific.

In regard to this clonotype: Its antigen remains unknown.

Whole-study findings and limits: SARS-CoV-2 specificity of second-wave clones peaking day 37 was unconfirmed.

V lost 0 bases to trimming and J lost 6 bases, with 8 bases between them. The CDR3 sequence is 13 residues long. The V gene's germline CDR1 is MNHEY and CDR2 SVGAGI. From the 5' RACE reads, TCRdb called clonotypes with MiXCR, one entry per CDR3 protein. The sample lists some 190,000 distinct CDR3 sequences, about a sixth seen once, with 2.4% in the top ten. The sequencing sample was made of PBMCs or a T cell subset sorted from them (not recorded which). The chain couples TRBV6-5 to TRBJ2-5; D gene uncertain. The clonotype comes from an adult woman who had mild COVID-19 (a few samples of this study predate the infection). Cell type and time point are not known. The CDR3 nucleotides are TGTGCCAGCAGTTACTCGTTAGGGCAGACCCAGTACTTC. Its translation is CASSYSLGQTQYF.